The present entry profiles one TCR beta chain with its context. This specimen belongs to a study of blood T cell repertoires in COVID-19. Study summary: Samples of COVID-19 (acute and convalescent) were obtained from the United States, Italy and Spain.

From germline, CDR1 is SGDLS and CDR2 YYNGEE. The CDR3 spans 14 residues. After removal of 5 bases from V and 4 bases from J, the junction contained 6 bases not matched to a gene. Profiled with immunoSEQ multiplex PCR; TCRdb holds only in-frame clones, not every one. The sample has roughly 350,000 clones; roughly 89% are singletons. V is TRBV9 and J is TRBJ2-3; 8 bases line up with TRBD2. The clonotype was recovered from a woman between 18 and 29 years old who had recovered from COVID-19. Sequenced material: peripheral blood. CDR3 region: CASRTRTSPDTQYF. CDR3 nucleotides: TGTGCCAGCAGGACCCGGACTAGCCCAGATACGCAGTATTTT.